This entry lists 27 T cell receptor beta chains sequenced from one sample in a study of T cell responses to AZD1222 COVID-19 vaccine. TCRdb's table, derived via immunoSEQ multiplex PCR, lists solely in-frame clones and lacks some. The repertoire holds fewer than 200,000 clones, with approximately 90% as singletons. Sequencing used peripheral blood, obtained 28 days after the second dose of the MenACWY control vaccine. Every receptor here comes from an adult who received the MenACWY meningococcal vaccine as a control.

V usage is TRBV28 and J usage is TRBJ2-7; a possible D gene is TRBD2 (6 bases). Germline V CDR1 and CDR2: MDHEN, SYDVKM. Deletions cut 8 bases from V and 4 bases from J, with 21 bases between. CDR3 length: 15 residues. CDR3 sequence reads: CASLRLGGGGYEQYF. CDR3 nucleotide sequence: TGTGCCAGCCTCCGGTTGGGGGGTGGAGGATACGAGCAGTACTTC.

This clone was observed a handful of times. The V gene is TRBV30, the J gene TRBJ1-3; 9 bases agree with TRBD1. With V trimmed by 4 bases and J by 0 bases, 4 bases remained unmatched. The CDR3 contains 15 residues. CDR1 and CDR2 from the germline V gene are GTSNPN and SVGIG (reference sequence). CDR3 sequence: CAWTQGQGSGNTIYF. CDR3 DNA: TGTGCCTGGACTCAGGGACAGGGCTCTGGAAACACCATATATTTT. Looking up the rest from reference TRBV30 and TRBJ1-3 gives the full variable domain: SQTIHQWPATLVQPVGSPLSLECTVEGTSNPNLYWYRQAAGRGLQLLFYSVGIGQISSEVPQNLSASRPQDRQFILSSKKLLLSDSGFYLCAWTQGQGSGNTIYFGEGSWLTVV.

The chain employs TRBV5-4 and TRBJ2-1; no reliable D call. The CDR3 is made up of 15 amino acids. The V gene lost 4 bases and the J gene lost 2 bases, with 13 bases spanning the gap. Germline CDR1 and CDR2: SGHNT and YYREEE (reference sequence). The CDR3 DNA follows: TGTGCCAGCAGCCCGTTTGTGGCTACCTACAATGAGCAGTTCTTC. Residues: CASSPFVATYNEQFF. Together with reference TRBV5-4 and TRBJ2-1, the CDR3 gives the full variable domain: ETGVTQSPTHLIKTRGQQVTLRCSSQSGHNTVSWYQQALGQGPQFIFQYYREEENGRGNFPPRFSGLQFPNYSSELNVNALELDDSALYLCASSPFVATYNEQFFGPGTRLTVL.

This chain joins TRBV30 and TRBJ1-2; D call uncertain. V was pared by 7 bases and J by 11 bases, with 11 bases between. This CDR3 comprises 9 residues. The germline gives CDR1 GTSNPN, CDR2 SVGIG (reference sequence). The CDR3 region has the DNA TGTGCCTCGGCGGCAGCTTACACCTTC. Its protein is CASAAAYTF.

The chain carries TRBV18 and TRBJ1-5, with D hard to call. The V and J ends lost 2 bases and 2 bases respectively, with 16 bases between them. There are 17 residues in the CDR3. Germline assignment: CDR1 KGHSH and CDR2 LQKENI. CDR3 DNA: TGTGCCAGCTCACCAAATCTCCGGGTTCAAGGCAATCAGCCCCAGCATTTT. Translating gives CASSPNLRVQGNQPQHF.

Written as DNA, the CDR3 is TGTGCCAGCACCTACCCCCGGCTGAGGGACAGTCAGCCCCAGCATTTT. It codes for CASTYPRLRDSQPQHF. V and J are TRBV27 and TRBJ1-5; 7 positions match TRBD1. The CDR3 spans 16 residues. Germline V CDR1 and CDR2: MNHEY, SMNVEV (reference sequence). Trimming removed 7 bases from V and 6 bases from J; junction bases left unmatched: 15.

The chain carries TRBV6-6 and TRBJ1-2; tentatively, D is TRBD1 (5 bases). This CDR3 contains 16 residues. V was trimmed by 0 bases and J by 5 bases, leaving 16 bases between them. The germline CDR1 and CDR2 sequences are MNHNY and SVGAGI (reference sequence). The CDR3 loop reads CASSYSGREGTYGYTF. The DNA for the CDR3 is TGTGCCAGCAGTTACTCGGGCAGGGAGGGGACGTATGGCTACACCTTC.

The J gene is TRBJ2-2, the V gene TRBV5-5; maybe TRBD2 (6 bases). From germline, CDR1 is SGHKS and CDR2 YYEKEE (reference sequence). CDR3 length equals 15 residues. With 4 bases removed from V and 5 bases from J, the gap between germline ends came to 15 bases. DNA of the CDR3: TGTGCCAGCAGCGGATTAGCGGAACCAACCGGGGAGCTGTTTTTT. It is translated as CASSGLAEPTGELFF.

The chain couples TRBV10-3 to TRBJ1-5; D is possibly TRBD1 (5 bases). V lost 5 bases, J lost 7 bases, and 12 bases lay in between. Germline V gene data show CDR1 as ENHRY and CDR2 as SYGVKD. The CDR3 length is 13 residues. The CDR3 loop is CAISLGEEQPQHF. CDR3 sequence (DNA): TGTGCCATCAGTCTGGGGGAGGAACAGCCCCAGCATTTT.

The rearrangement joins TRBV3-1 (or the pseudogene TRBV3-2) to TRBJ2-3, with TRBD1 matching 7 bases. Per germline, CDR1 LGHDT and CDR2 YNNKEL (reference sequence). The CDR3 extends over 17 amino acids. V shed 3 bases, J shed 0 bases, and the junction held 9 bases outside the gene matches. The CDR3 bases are TGTGCCAGCAGCCATCCGAACAGGGGAATGAGCACAGATACGCAGTATTTT. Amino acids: CASSHPNRGMSTDTQYF.

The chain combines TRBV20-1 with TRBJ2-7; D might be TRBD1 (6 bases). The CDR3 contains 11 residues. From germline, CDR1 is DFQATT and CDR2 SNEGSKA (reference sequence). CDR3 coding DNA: TGCAGCTCAGGGGAAACCTACGAGCAGTACTTC. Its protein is CSSGETYEQYF.

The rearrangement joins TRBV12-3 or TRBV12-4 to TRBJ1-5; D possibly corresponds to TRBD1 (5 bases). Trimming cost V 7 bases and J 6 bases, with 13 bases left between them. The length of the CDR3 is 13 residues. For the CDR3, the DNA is TGTGCCAGCACGGAAGGCGGGGGTCAGCCCCAGCATTTT. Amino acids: CASTEGGGQPQHF.

Written as DNA, the CDR3 is TGTGCCAGTAGTATATCCAGCGGGAGGGCCTATGAGCAGTTCTTC. Protein sequence: CASSISSGRAYEQFF. The chain has TRBV19 and TRBJ2-1; 10 positions agree with TRBD2. CDR1 is LNHDA and CDR2 is SQIVND in the germline V gene (reference sequence). The CDR3 is 15 amino acids. V trimming: 2 bases; J trimming: 8 bases; junction bases outside the gene matches: 6.

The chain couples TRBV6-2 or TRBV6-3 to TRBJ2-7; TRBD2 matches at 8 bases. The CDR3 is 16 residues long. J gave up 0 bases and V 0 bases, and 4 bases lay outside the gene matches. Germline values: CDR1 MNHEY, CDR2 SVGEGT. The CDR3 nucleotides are TGTGCCAGCAGTTACTCCTCCAGCGGGAGCTCCTACGAGCAGTACTTC. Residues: CASSYSSSGSSYEQYF.

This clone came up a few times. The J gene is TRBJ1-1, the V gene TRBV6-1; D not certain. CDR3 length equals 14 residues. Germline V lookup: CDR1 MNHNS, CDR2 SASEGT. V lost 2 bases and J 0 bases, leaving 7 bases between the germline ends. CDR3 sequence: CASSEPGMNTEAFF. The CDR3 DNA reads TGTGCCAGCAGTGAACCGGGTATGAACACTGAAGCTTTCTTT.

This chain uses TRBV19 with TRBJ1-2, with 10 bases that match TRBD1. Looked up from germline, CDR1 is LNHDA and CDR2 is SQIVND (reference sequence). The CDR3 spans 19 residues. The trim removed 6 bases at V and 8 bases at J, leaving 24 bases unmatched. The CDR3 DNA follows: TGTGCCAGTAGCCTATCCATCCAGGGTGTGGGACAGGGGAATTCAGGCTACACCTTC. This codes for CASSLSIQGVGQGNSGYTF.

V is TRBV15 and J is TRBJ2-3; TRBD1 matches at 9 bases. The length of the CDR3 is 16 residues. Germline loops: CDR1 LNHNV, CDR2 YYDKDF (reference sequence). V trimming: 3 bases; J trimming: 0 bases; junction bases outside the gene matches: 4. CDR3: CATSRGGQGSTDTQYF. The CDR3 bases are TGTGCCACCAGCAGGGGGGGACAGGGAAGCACAGATACGCAGTATTTT.

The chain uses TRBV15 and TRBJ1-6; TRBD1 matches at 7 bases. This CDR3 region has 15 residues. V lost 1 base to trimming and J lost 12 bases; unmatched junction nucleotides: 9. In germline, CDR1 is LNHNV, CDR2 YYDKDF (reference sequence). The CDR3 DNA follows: TGTGCCACCAGCAGAGGTTCGGGCAGGGGGGGACCCCTCCACTTT. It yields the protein CATSRGSGRGGPLHF. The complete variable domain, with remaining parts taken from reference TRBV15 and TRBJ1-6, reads DAMVIQNPRYQVTQFGKPVTLSCSQTLNHNVMYWYQQKSSQAPKLLFHYYDKDFNNEADTPDNFQSRRPNTSFCFLDIRSPGLGDTAMYLCATSRGSGRGGPLHFGNGTRLTVT.

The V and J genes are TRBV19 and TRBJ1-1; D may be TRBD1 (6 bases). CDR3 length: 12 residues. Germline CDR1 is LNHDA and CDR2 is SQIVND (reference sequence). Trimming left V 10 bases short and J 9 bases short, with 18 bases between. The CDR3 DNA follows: TGTGCCACCGAGGGGGGAACAGCACAAGCTTTCTTT. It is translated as CATEGGTAQAFF.

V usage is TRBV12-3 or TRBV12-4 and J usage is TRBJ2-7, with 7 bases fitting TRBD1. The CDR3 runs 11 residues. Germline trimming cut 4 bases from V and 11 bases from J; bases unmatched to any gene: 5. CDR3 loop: CASSYATGKYF. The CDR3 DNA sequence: TGTGCCAGCAGTTACGCGACAGGGAAGTACTTC.

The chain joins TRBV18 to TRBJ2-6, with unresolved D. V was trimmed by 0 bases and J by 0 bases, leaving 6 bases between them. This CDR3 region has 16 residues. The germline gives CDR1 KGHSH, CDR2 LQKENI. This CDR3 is CASSPPGFSGANVLTF. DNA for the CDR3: TGTGCCAGCTCACCACCGGGTTTCTCTGGGGCCAACGTCCTGACTTTC.

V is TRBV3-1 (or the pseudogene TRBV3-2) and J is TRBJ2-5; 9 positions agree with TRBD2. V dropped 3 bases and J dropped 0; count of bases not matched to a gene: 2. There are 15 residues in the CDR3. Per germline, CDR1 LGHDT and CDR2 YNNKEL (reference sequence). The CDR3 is CASSQPSGNQETQYF. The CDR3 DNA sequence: TGTGCCAGCAGCCAGCCTAGCGGGAACCAAGAGACCCAGTACTTC.

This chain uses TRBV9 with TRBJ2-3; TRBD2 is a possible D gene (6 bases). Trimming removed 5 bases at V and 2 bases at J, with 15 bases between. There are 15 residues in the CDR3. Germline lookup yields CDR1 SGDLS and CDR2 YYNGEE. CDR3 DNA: TGTGCCAGCAGTCACGGGGGAAACCCCACAGATACGCAGTATTTT. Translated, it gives CASSHGGNPTDTQYF.

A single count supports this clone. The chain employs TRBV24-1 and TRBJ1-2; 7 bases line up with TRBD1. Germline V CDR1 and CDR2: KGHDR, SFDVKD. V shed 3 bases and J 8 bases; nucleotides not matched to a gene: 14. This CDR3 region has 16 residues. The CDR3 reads CATSDPSGTVPGGYTF. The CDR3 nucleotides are TGTGCCACCAGTGATCCATCCGGGACAGTCCCGGGAGGCTACACCTTC.

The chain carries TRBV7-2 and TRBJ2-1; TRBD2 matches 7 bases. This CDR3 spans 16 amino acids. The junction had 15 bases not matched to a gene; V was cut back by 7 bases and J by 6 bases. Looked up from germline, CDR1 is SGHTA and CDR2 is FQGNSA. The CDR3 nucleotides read TGTGCCAGCAAAGTTGCGGGAGAGGTGACGGGCAATGAGCAGTTCTTC. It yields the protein CASKVAGEVTGNEQFF.

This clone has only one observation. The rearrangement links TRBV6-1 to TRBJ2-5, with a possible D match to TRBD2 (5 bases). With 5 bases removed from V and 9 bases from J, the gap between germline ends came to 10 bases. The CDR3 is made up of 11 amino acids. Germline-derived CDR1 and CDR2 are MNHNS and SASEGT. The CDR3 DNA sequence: TGTGCCAGCAGTTCCACCGGGGCCCAGTACTTC. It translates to CASSSTGAQYF.

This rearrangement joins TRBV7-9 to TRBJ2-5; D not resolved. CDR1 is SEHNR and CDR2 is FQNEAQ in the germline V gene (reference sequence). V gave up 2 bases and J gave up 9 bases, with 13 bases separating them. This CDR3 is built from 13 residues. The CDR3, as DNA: TGTGCCAGCAGCTTAAGTTGGAGAACGCCCCAGTACTTC. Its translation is CASSLSWRTPQYF.